This T cell receptor (beta chain) was recovered during a study of blood T cells in healthy people across ages. This clonotype was found a few times. Then a second PCR, running about 6 to 12 cycles, was carried out with a sample-barcoded 5' primer and a J-beta primer mix. From the 5' RACE reads, TCRdb called clonotypes with MiXCR, one entry per CDR3 protein. Of about 1.7 million distinct CDR3 sequences in the sample, 28% were seen once. This CDR3 region has 18 residues. The V and J ends lost 3 bases and 4 bases respectively, with 19 bases between them. The germline gives CDR1 KGHSH, CDR2 LQKENI. Sequenced: blood. This chain links TRBV18 with TRBJ1-6, with TRBD1 as a possible D gene (6 bases). The origin of this receptor is a woman in her 30s in good health. The CDR3 spells CASSPRRGQQQYNSPLHF. The CDR3 bases are TGTGCCAGCTCACCCAGGCGAGGACAGCAACAATATAATTCACCCCTCCACTTT.